The T cell receptor (beta chain) under discussion was sequenced for a study of T-cell memory formation after mild COVID-19. Study-level results: Clones which contracted sat mainly in CM and EM if CD4+, and in EMRA if CD8+.

TCRdb recomputed calls from the 5' RACE reads with MiXCR, one row per CDR3 protein. The data contain about 180,000 distinct CDR3 sequences, approximately 16% of them seen just once; the ten biggest clones take up roughly 1.9%. From germline, CDR1 is SEHNR and CDR2 FQNEAQ (reference sequence). The V end was cut by 5 bases, the J end by 8 bases, with 21 bases between. The CDR3 is made up of 16 amino acids. To note about this clonotype: Antigen specificity is unknown.

The chain employs TRBV7-9 and TRBJ2-2; D perhaps matches TRBD2 (5 bases). Input material: PBMCs or a T cell subset sorted from them (not recorded which). The source is an adult woman who had mild COVID-19 (a few samples of this study predate the infection). Cell type and time point are not known. CDR3 DNA: TGTGCCAGCAGCCTAAGCGGTGCGGCCGCGAGGGGGGAGCTGTTTTTT. It codes for CASSLSGAAARGELFF.